The sequence of this T cell receptor (beta chain) was determined in a study of early T cells in non-severe SARS-CoV-2 infection (dated by TCRdb to the early 2020s). Turning to the overall study: Because TCR sequencing relied on bulk RNA taken from unsorted whole blood, pairing of alpha and beta chains was not possible. Points the paper makes about the study in general: VDJdb matching was skewed toward anti-spike CD8 responses and likely underestimated virus-specific expansions by missing private and CD4 specificities.

The library was prepared using 5' RACE. The listed sequencing device is NextSeq 500. Unique molecular identifiers were attached to individual cDNA molecules in the TCR library protocol so that sequencing error and PCR bias could be corrected. Sequencing covered both TCR alpha and beta chains, and within each sample the abundances of alpha and beta sequences were tightly co-correlated. The authors' analysis ran thus. Decombinator V4 was used to annotate the V gene, J gene and CDR3 of the TCR sequences. TCRs were defined as expanded if a significant change between any two time points was detected under a Poisson model with p below 0.0001. TCR abundances were normalised to the total number of TCRs sequenced in each sample and reported as counts per million. MAIT TCRs were defined by TRAV1-2 paired with TRAJ12, TRAJ20 or TRAJ33, and iNKT TCRs by TRAV10 paired with TRAJ18. VDJdb, accessed 1 November 2021, was searched for CMV, EBV and SARS-CoV-2 annotated TCRs, with TCRs annotated for multiple antigens excluded. The public sequencing data were trimmed at Q25 with fastp and processed into clonotypes with MiXCR by TCRdb, which kept only in-frame beta chains. Every CDR3 protein is listed once, alongside the most common genes and DNA of its rows. TCRdb's processing, not the authors', yielded these V and J calls. This sample gives roughly 65,000 distinct CDR3 sequences in total; 11% of them show up just once. Together, the top ten hold 6.4% of the sample.

From cysteine to phenylalanine, the CDR3 is 16 amino acids long. Only CDR3 DNA remains: 48 bases, in frame from the first base. From the germline V gene (reference sequence), CDR1 is MNHNY and CDR2 is SVGAGI. V lost 4 bases and J lost 1 base, and the count of bases not matched to a germline gene is 7. Set within a cohort of healthcare workers in London, UK, this nested case-control study involved weekly PCR testing of nasopharyngeal swabs along with blood sampling. Healthcare workers were enrolled in the week of the UK lockdown, from 23 to 31 March 2020, and were followed every week for up to roughly 15 weeks. As regards this clonotype: The antigen this receptor binds is unknown. Per-base quality was not reported, and no clone a single base away is much larger than it.

Material: whole blood. The TCR originated in an adult who was a healthcare worker with PCR-confirmed SARS-CoV-2 infection or an uninfected control (not recorded which). The sequence joins TRBV6-6 to TRBJ2-3, and TRBD2 matches 8 of the central bases. The encoded CDR3 is CASSSTVTSGTDTQYF. In nucleotides, the sequence is TGTGCCAGCAGTTCAACCGTGACTAGCGGCACAGATACGCAGTATTTT.